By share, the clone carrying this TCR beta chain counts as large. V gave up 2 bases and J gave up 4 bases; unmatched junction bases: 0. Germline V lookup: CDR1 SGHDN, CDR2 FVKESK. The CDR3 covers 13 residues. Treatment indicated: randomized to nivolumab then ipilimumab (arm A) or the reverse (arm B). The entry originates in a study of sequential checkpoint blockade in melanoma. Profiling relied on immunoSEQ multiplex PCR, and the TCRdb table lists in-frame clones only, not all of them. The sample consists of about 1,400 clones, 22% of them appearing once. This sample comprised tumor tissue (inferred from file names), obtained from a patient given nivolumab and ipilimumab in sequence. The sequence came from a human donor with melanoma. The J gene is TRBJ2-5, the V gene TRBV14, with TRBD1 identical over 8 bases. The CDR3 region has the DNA TGTGCCAGCAGCCAAACAGGGGGAGAGACCCAGTACTTC. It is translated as CASSQTGGETQYF.